This T cell receptor beta chain appears in the sequencing data of a study of shared clonotypes between healthy human individuals (dated by TCRdb to the early 2020s). Regarding the study in general: A few men and two women, aged 18 to 49 years, made up the cohort. Leukapheresis yielded between about 0.94 and 8.9 billion PBMCs per donor. Libraries were prepared and TCR repertoires were sequenced by different laboratories using diverse techniques, in order to increase sequencing depth and limit assay-specific biases. Blood TCR repertoires of roughly 5 healthy adults were deeply sequenced to estimate repertoire size and the extent of clonotype sharing between individuals.

CDR1 and CDR2 are read off the germline V gene as ENHRY and SYGVKD. V is reduced by 4 bases and J by 4 bases, leaving a spacing of 13 bases between them. The CDR3 runs 14 residues from the cysteine to the phenylalanine. Only CDR3 DNA remains: 42 bases, in frame from the first base. Using the deep immunoSEQ assay, TCR CDR3 regions were amplified from genomic DNA by multiplex PCR. For each cell subset, the extracted genomic DNA was distributed evenly across all wells of several immunoSEQ 96-well plates, and each plate served as one replicate. For unsorted PBMC, about 270 ng of genomic DNA, equivalent to 30,000 to 35,000 T cell genomes, went into each replicate PCR. Ten immunoSEQ deep assay plates were used to sequence the unsorted PBMC genomic DNA. Purified libraries were measured with a Qubit 3.0 fluorometer, size-checked on a Bioanalyzer 2100, and measured again with the KAPA Library Quantification kit. Every immunoSEQ 96-well plate was sequenced on a separate single-read 150-cycle Illumina NextSeq 550 flow cell. The authors processed their data as follows. Because only junctional sequences without quality scores were contained in the immunoSEQ output, filtering matching that applied to full-length reads could not be performed. To assign V/J genes and CDR3, sequences were annotated against IMGT germline references using PyIR, a Python wrapper for IgBLAST v1.9. Reads were removed for weak V/J assignments (E-value above 1e-6), missing CDR3, stop codons, out-of-frame junctions, or ambiguous translated residues. A V3J clonotype was defined by an identical inferred V gene, J gene, and CDR3 amino acid sequence. The percentage overlap between two repertoires was calculated by dividing the number of shared unique clonotypes by the size of the smaller repertoire. Three approaches were used to assess repertoire richness: RTK rarefaction, the Chao1 estimator, and Recon v2.1 estimates of unobserved clonotypes. The immuneACCESS repertoire file appears here via TCRdb, limited to in-frame rearrangements. These files lack a portion of the clones; in checked studies, under half of the deficit traces to unresolved V genes, and the cause of the others is not known. V and J calls and clone size are those listed in that table; D and trimming were worked out from the DNA. The sample yields about 490,000 clones; around 85% were counted once. Roughly 13% of the sample rests with the top ten.

Healthy HIV-negative adults with no recently reported acute infections or vaccinations were included as donors. Only Caucasian adults living in Nashville, Tennessee, USA were represented among the donors. In the unsorted samples, 85 million to 100 million PBMCs were counted, and genomic DNA was extracted using the QIAamp DNA Blood Mini kit. Blood was collected by leukapheresis, and PBMCs were isolated by Ficoll-Histopaque density gradient centrifugation and then cryopreserved in liquid nitrogen vapor phase. The count of this clone is one. Its antigen is still unknown. Base qualities are missing; no much larger clone stands one base away. Broader findings and caveats from the paper: The small number of donors limited the genetic and exposure-history diversity represented. Sampling was restricted to blood, and TCR repertoires in tissues likely differ from the TCR repertoires found in blood. Pairwise subsampling led to the expectation that sequencing depth would affect the degree of clonotype sharing among donors.

This chain joins TRBV10-3 to TRBJ1-2, with no confidently assigned D gene. The TCR was taken from a woman aged 35 to 49 in good health. Some clones in this sample may be carry-over from other donors' samples. The specimen was PBMCs. The CDR3 protein is CAISGGLASYGYTF. DNA sequence: TGTGCCATCAGTGGTGGTTTGGCCAGCTATGGCTACACCTTC.